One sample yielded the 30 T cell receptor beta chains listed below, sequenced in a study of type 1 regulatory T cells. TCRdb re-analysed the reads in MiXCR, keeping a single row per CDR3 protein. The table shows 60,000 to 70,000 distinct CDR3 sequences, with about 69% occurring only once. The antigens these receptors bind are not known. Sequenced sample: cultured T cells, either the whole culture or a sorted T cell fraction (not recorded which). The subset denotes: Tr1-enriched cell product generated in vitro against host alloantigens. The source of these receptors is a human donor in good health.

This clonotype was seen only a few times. This CDR3 reads CASIGDVGKGYEQYF. The CDR3 bases are TGTGCCAGCATCGGAGACGTAGGGAAAGGATACGAGCAGTACTTC. The chain links TRBV27 to TRBJ2-7, with no clear D. V was clipped by 7 bases and J by 4 bases, with 20 bases between them. This CDR3 is 15 amino acids long. The V gene's germline CDR1 is MNHEY and CDR2 SMNVEV (reference sequence).

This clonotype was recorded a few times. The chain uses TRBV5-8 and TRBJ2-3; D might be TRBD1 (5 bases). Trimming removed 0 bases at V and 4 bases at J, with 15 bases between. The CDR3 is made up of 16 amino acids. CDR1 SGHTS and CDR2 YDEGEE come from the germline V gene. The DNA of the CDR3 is TGTGCCAGCAGCTTGGCCGAGCCGTGGGGCCCAGATACGCAGTATTTT. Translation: CASSLAEPWGPDTQYF.

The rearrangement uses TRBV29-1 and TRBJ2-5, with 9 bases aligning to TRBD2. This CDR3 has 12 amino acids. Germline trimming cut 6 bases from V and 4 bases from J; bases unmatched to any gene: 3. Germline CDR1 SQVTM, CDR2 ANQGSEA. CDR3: CSVISGGETQYF. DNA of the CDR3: TGCAGCGTGATTAGCGGGGGAGAGACCCAGTACTTC.

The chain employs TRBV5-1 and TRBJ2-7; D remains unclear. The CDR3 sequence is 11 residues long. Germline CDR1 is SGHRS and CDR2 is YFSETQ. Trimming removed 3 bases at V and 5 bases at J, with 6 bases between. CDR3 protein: CASSWADEQYF. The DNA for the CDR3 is TGCGCCAGCAGCTGGGCCGACGAGCAGTACTTC.

CDR3 sequence: CSARLAGEWDEQYF. The CDR3 DNA is TGCAGTGCTAGACTAGCGGGAGAGTGGGATGAGCAGTACTTC. The chain recombines TRBV20-1 with TRBJ2-7; 10 nucleotides agree with TRBD2. This CDR3 is 14 amino acids long. Germline V gene sequence: CDR1 DFQATT, CDR2 SNEGSKA (reference sequence). Trimming cost V 2 bases and J 7 bases; bases outside gene matches: 8.

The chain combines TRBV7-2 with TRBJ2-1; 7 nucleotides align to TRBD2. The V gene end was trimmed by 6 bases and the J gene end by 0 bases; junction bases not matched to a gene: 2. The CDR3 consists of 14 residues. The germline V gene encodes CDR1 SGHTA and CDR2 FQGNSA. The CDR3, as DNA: TGTGCCAGCAGGCGGGAGAGCTCCTACAATGAGCAGTTCTTC. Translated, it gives CASRRESSYNEQFF.

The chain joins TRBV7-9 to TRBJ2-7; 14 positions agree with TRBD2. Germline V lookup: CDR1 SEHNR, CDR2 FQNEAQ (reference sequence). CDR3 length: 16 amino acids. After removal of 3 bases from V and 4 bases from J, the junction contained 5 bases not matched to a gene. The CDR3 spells CASSFTGTSGSYEQYF. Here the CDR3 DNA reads TGTGCCAGCAGCTTCACCGGGACTAGCGGGAGTTACGAGCAGTACTTC.

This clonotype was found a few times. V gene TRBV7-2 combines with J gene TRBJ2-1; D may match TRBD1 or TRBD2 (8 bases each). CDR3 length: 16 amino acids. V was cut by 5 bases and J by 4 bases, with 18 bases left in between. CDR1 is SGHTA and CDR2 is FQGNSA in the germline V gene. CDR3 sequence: CASSTIAGQAYNEQFF. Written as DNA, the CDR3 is TGTGCCAGCAGCACTATAGCGGGACAGGCTTACAATGAGCAGTTCTTC.

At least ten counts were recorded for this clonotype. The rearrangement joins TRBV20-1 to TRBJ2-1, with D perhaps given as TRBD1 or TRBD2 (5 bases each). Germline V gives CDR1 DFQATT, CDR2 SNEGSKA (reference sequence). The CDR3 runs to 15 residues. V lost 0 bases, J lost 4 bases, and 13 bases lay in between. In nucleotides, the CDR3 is TGCAGTGCTAGAGATTACAGGACGGGATACAATGAGCAGTTCTTC. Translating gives CSARDYRTGYNEQFF.

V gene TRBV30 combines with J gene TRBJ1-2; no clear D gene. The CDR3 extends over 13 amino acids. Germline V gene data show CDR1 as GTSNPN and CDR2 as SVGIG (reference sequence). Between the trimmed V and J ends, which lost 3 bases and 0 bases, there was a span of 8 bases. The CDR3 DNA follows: TGTGCCTGGAGGGACCGAGCTAACTATGGCTACACCTTC. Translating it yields CAWRDRANYGYTF.

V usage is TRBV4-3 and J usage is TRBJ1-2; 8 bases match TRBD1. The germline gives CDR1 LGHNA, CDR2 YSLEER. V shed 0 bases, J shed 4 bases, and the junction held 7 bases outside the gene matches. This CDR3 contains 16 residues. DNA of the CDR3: TGCGCCAGCAGCCAAGAGCAGGGGGCGGCTTTCTATGGCTACACCTTC. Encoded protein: CASSQEQGAAFYGYTF.

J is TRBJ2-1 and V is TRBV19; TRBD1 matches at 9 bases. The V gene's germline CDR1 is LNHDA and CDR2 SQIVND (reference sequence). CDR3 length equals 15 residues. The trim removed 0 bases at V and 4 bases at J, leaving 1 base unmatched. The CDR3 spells CASSIEGTGYNEQFF. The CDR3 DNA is TGTGCCAGTAGTATAGAAGGGACAGGGTACAATGAGCAGTTCTTC.

The CDR3, as DNA: TGTGCCAGCTCAGGACCAAGCACAGATACGCAGTATTTT. Amino acid sequence: CASSGPSTDTQYF. The chain recombines TRBV18 with TRBJ2-3, with D unresolved. V was clipped by 5 bases and J by 0 bases, with 6 bases between them. The CDR3 has 13 residues. Germline CDR1 and CDR2: KGHSH and LQKENI.

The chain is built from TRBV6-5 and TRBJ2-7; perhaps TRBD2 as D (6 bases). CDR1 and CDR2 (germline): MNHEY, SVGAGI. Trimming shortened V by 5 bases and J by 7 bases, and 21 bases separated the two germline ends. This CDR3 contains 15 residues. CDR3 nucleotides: TGTGCCAGCAGTAGAGCGGGTGGGCAGGGAGGTGAGCAGTACTTC. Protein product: CASSRAGGQGGEQYF.

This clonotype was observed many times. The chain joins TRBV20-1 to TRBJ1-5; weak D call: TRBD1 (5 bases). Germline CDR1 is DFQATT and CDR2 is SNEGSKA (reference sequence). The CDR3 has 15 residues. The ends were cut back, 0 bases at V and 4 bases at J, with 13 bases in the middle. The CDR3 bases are TGCAGTGCTAGAGATCGAGGGACCCCAAATCAGCCCCAGCATTTT. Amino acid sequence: CSARDRGTPNQPQHF.

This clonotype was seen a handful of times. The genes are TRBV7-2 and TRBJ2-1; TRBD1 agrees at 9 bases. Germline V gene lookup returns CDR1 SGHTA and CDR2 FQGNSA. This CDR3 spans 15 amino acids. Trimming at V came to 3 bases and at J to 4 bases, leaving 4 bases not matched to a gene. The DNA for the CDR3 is TGTGCCAGCAGCTTGGACAGGGGCGGGTACAATGAGCAGTTCTTC. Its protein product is CASSLDRGGYNEQFF.

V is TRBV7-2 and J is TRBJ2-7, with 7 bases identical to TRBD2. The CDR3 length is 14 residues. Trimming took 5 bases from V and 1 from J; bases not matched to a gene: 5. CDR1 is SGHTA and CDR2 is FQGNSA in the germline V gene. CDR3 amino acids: CASSTAGLSYEQYF. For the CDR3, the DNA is TGTGCCAGCAGCACAGCGGGACTGTCCTACGAGCAGTACTTC.

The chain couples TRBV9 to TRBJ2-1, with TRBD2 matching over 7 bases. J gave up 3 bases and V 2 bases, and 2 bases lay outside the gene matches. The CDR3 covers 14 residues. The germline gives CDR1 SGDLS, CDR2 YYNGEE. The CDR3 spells CASSVSSGYNEQFF. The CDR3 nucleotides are TGTGCCAGCAGCGTGTCTAGCGGCTACAATGAGCAGTTCTTC.

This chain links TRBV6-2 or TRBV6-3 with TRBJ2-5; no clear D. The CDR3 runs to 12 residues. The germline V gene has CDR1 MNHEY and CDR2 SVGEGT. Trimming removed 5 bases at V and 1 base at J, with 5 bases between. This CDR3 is CASSPPQETQYF. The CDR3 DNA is TGTGCCAGCAGTCCCCCCCAAGAGACCCAGTACTTC.

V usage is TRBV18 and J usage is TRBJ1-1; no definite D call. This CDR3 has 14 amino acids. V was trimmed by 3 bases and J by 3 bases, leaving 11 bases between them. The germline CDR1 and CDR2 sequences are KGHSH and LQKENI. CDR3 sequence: CASSPLRRDTEAFF. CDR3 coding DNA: TGTGCCAGCTCACCGCTACGTAGGGACACTGAAGCTTTCTTT.

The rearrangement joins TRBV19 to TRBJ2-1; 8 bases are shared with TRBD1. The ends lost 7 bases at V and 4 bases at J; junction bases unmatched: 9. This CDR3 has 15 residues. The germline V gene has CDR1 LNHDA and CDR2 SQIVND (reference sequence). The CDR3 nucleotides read TGTGCCAGTAAACAAGGACAGGGACGGTACAATGAGCAGTTCTTC. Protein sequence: CASKQGQGRYNEQFF. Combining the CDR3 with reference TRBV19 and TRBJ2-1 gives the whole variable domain DGGITQSPKYLFRKEGQNVTLSCEQNLNHDAMYWYRQDPGQGLRLIYYSQIVNDFQKGDIAEGYSVSREKKESFPLTVTSAQKNPTAFYLCASKQGQGRYNEQFFGPGTRLTVL.

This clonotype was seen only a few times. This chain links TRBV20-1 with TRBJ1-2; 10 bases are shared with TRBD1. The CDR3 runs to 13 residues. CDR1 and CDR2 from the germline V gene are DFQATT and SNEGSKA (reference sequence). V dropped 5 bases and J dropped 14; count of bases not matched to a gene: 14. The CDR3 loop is CSAQTSGTGERTF. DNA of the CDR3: TGCAGTGCTCAAACTTCCGGGACAGGGGAGCGAACCTTC.

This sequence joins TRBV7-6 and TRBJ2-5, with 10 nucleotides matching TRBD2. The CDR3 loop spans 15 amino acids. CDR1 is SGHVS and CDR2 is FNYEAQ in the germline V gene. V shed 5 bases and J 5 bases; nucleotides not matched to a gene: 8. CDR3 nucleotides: TGTGCCAGCAGCCTCCCCCTAGCGGGAGTCGAGACCCAGTACTTC. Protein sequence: CASSLPLAGVETQYF.

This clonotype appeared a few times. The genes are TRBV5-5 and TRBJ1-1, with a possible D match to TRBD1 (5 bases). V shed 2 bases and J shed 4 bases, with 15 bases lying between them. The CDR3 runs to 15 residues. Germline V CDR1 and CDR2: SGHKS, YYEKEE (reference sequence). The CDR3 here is CASSFRDFLGTEAFF. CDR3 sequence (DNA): TGTGCCAGCAGCTTCCGGGACTTCCTCGGCACTGAAGCTTTCTTT. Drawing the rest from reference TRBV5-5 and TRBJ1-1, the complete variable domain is DAGVTQSPTHLIKTRGQQVTLRCSPISGHKSVSWYQQVLGQGPQFIFQYYEKEERGRGNFPDRFSARQFPNYSSELNVNALLLGDSALYLCASSFRDFLGTEAFFGQGTRLTVV.

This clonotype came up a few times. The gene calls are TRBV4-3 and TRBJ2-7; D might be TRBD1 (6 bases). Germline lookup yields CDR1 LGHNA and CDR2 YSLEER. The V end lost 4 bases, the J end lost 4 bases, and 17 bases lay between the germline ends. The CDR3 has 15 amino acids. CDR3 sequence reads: CASSPAGAQLYEQYF. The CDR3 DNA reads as TGCGCCAGCAGCCCAGCAGGGGCTCAACTTTACGAGCAGTACTTC.

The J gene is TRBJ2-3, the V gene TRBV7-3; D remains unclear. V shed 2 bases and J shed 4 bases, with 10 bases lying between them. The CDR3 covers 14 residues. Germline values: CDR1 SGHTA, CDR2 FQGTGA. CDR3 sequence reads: CASSLAGQPDTQYF. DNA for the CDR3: TGTGCCAGCAGCTTAGCCGGGCAACCAGATACGCAGTATTTT.

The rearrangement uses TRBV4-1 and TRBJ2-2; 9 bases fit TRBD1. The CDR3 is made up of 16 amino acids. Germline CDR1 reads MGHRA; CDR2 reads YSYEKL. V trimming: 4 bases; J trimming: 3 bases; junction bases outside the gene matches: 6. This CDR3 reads CASSPSGQGHTGELFF. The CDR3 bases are TGCGCCAGCAGCCCTTCGGGACAGGGACACACCGGGGAGCTGTTTTTT.

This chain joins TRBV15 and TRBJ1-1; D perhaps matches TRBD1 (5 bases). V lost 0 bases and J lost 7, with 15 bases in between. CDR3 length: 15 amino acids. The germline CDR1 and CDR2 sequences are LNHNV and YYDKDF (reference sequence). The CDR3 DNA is TGTGCCACCAGCAGAGATAGGAGGTCGACAGTTGAAGCTTTCTTT. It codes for CATSRDRRSTVEAFF.

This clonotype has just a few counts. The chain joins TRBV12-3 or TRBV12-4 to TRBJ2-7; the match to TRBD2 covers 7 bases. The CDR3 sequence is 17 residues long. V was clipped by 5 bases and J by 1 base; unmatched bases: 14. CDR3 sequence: CASSTRGVGGGSYEQYF. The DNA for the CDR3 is TGTGCCAGCAGTACCCGGGGGGTGGGGGGAGGATCCTACGAGCAGTACTTC.

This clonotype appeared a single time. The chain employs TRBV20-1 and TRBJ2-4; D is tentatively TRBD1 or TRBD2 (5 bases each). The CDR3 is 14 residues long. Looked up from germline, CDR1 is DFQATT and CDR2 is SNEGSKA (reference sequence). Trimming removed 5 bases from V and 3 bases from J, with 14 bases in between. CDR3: CSAPARGLKNIQYF. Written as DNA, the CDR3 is TGCAGTGCTCCAGCGAGGGGCCTCAAAAACATTCAGTACTTC.